The next 17 T cell receptor beta chains were all read from a single sample in a study of blood T cell repertoires in COVID-19. The protocol was immunoSEQ multiplex PCR, while the TCRdb copy is restricted to in-frame clones and leaves out a portion. Here the sample spans more than 85,000 clones, 90% being singletons. Material for sequencing was peripheral blood. These TCRs come from a man aged 55-75 years with acute or convalescent COVID-19.

The V gene is TRBV25-1, the J gene TRBJ1-1; possibly TRBD1 for D (6 bases). The CDR3 spans 16 residues. From germline, CDR1 is MGHDK and CDR2 SYGVNS. V gave up 3 bases and J gave up 4 bases, with 18 bases separating them. CDR3 sequence: CASSDPGTKFGTEAFF. CDR3 bases: TGTGCCAGCAGTGATCCCGGGACAAAGTTTGGCACTGAAGCTTTCTTT.

Here the CDR3 DNA reads TGTGCCAGCAGCTTAGAGGGTGACTCTGGGGCCAACGTCCTGACTTTC. It codes for CASSLEGDSGANVLTF. The gene calls are TRBV7-3 and TRBJ2-6; D possibly corresponds to TRBD2 (5 bases). The CDR3 consists of 16 residues. Germline CDR1 reads SGHTA; CDR2 reads FQGTGA. V was cut by 2 bases and J by 0 bases, with 8 bases left in between.

The chain couples TRBV7-9 to TRBJ2-1; D may be TRBD2 (6 bases). Germline V lookup: CDR1 SEHNR, CDR2 FQNEAQ (reference sequence). The ends were cut back, 3 bases at V and 5 bases at J, with 11 bases in the middle. This CDR3 spans 14 amino acids. The DNA of the CDR3 is TGTGCCAGCAGCTTGTTAGCGGAAAACAATGAGCAGTTCTTC. Encoded protein: CASSLLAENNEQFF.

This clone came up once. The rearrangement links TRBV19 to TRBJ1-1; weak D call: TRBD1 (6 bases). Germline loops: CDR1 LNHDA, CDR2 SQIVND (reference sequence). Trimming stripped 1 base from V and 5 bases from J, with 14 bases between. The CDR3 extends over 15 amino acids. CDR3 sequence (DNA): TGTGCCAGTAGTATAGGTTCAGGGGAGAGTACTGAAGCTTTCTTT. Translating gives CASSIGSGESTEAFF.

This rearrangement joins TRBV7-2 to TRBJ2-1, with 7 nucleotides matching TRBD2. J was trimmed by 8 bases and V by 1 base; bases with no gene match: 8. Germline values: CDR1 SGHTA, CDR2 FQGNSA. The CDR3 is 15 residues long. As DNA, the CDR3 is TGTGCCAGCAGCTTAGGGGTGACTAGCACTCATGAGCAGTTCTTC. Translation: CASSLGVTSTHEQFF.

Regarding this clone: The DNA is omitted, as the CDR3 cannot be located on it reliably, and the CDR3 follows TCRdb's listing. The chain is built from TRBV5-1 and TRBJ2-1; TRBD2 is the table's D call, not checked against the DNA. Counting both end residues, the CDR3 totals 17 amino acids. Germline CDR1 and CDR2: SGHRS and YFSETQ. CDR3 sequence: CASSSSTSGGDNGEQFF.

The V call is TRBV3-1 (or the pseudogene TRBV3-2), the J call TRBJ2-5; D remains ambiguous. V dropped 3 bases and J dropped 0 bases, with 11 bases sitting between them. CDR1 and CDR2 from the germline V gene are LGHDT and YNNKEL (reference sequence). The CDR3 length is 15 residues. CDR3 protein: CASSQRAPYQETQYF. The CDR3 bases are TGTGCCAGCAGCCAGAGAGCCCCCTACCAAGAGACCCAGTACTTC.

V gene TRBV27 combines with J gene TRBJ1-4, with 8 bases aligning to TRBD1. Germline assignment: CDR1 MNHEY and CDR2 SMNVEV (reference sequence). The CDR3 sequence is 16 residues long. Unmatched junction bases numbered 12, after V lost 4 bases and J lost 8 bases. The CDR3 nucleotides are TGTGCCAGCAGTTACCTCGTTGCGGGACAGGCAGAAAAACTGTTTTTT. Protein sequence: CASSYLVAGQAEKLFF.

The rearrangement links TRBV27 to TRBJ2-1; D not resolved. The ends were cut back, 2 bases at V and 9 bases at J, with 5 bases in the middle. The CDR3 sequence is 11 residues long. Germline CDR1 reads MNHEY; CDR2 reads SMNVEV (reference sequence). The CDR3, as DNA: TGTGCCAGCAGTTTAGGCTCTGAGCAGTTCTTC. Its protein is CASSLGSEQFF.

The J gene is TRBJ2-7, the V gene TRBV11-3; 11 bases match TRBD2. The germline V gene has CDR1 SGHNT and CDR2 YENEEA. The V and J ends lost 5 bases and 2 bases, in that order; junction bases with no gene match: 11. This CDR3 is built from 17 residues. The CDR3: CASSPGTLAGGTYEQYF. CDR3 sequence (DNA): TGTGCCAGCAGCCCCGGAACCCTAGCGGGAGGTACCTACGAGCAGTACTTC.

The chain carries TRBV15 and TRBJ2-1, with TRBD2 identical over 13 bases. Losses at the gene ends were 0 bases for V and 10 bases for J; bases not matched to a gene: 3. Germline assignment: CDR1 LNHNV and CDR2 YYDKDF (reference sequence). This CDR3 has 15 residues. CDR3 DNA sequence: TGTGCCACCAGCAGAGATCGGACTAGCGGGAGAGAGCAGTTCTTC. It is translated as CATSRDRTSGREQFF. Full variable domain (remainder filled in from reference TRBV15 and TRBJ2-1): DAMVIQNPRYQVTQFGKPVTLSCSQTLNHNVMYWYQQKSSQAPKLLFHYYDKDFNNEADTPDNFQSRRPNTSFCFLDIRSPGLGDTAMYLCATSRDRTSGREQFFGPGTRLTVL.

The chain is built from TRBV19 and TRBJ1-1; the D is unclear. The CDR3 length is 12 residues. Trimming removed 1 base from V and 9 bases from J, with 9 bases in between. The germline V gene encodes CDR1 LNHDA and CDR2 SQIVND (reference sequence). The CDR3 region is CASSIGHSKAFF. The CDR3 region has the DNA TGTGCCAGTAGTATAGGGCATTCAAAAGCTTTCTTT.

In this sample, this clone turned up once. This chain joins TRBV7-9 and TRBJ1-4; D is perhaps TRBD1 (5 bases). Trimming stripped 4 bases from V and 0 bases from J, with 15 bases between. Germline V gene sequence: CDR1 SEHNR, CDR2 FQNEAQ (reference sequence). The CDR3 has 17 residues. The DNA of the CDR3 is TGTGCCAGCAGCTCGCGACAGATTTCTGCAACTAATGAAAAACTGTTTTTT. It codes for CASSSRQISATNEKLFF. The entire variable domain, with the rest obtained from reference TRBV7-9 and TRBJ1-4, is as follows: DTGVSQNPRHKITKRGQNVTFRCDPISEHNRLYWYRQTLGQGPEFLTYFQNEAQLEKSRLLSDRFSAERPKGSFSTLEIQRTEQGDSAMYLCASSSRQISATNEKLFFGSGTQLSVL.

The chain carries TRBV5-4 and TRBJ1-1; 12 nucleotides match TRBD1. CDR1 SGHNT and CDR2 YYREEE come from the germline V gene (reference sequence). V lost 8 bases and J lost 5; bases outside the gene matches: 4. CDR3 length equals 13 residues. The DNA for the CDR3 is TGTGCCAGTAGGGGACAGGGGGCAACTGAAGCTTTCTTT. It specifies CASRGQGATEAFF.

This chain joins TRBV19 and TRBJ2-3, with TRBD2 matching 8 bases. The ends lost 6 bases at V and 0 bases at J; junction bases unmatched: 11. The CDR3 is 17 amino acids. Germline CDR1 reads LNHDA; CDR2 reads SQIVND (reference sequence). The CDR3 DNA reads TGTGCCAGTAGCCGGGGTCTAGCGGGTGCTAGCACAGATACGCAGTATTTT. Its protein product is CASSRGLAGASTDTQYF.

This clone occurred a few times. The gene calls are TRBV11-2 and TRBJ2-2, with unresolved D. V lost 3 bases, J lost 1 base, and 6 bases lay in between. Germline CDR1 reads SGHAT; CDR2 reads FQNNGV. This CDR3 has 14 residues. CDR3 loop: CASSLLMNTGELFF. Written as DNA, the CDR3 is TGTGCCAGCAGCTTGCTAATGAACACCGGGGAGCTGTTTTTT.

This chain links TRBV7-8 with TRBJ2-3, with D maybe TRBD2 (5 bases). The V gene's germline CDR1 is SGHVS and CDR2 FQNEAQ. The CDR3 loop spans 14 amino acids. V was clipped by 2 bases and J by 2 bases, with 8 bases between them. The CDR3 DNA reads as TGTGCCAGCAGCTTAACAGCGGTCACAGATACGCAGTATTTT. As protein: CASSLTAVTDTQYF.